This entry lists 21 T cell receptor beta chains sequenced from one sample in a study of OX40 agonist ivuxolimab in advanced cancers. The library was obtained by the immunoSEQ multiplex PCR assay. In its TCRdb copy, this immuneACCESS table keeps in-frame sequences only and misses some clones. Where compared with another copy, unresolved V genes explain less than half of these, and the others have no known cause. This sample has approximately 90,000 clones in its table, and under 95% of those were observed once. Roughly 8.9% of the sample goes to the ten largest clones. Sample: CD4+ or CD8+ T cells sorted from blood, taken in a trial of the OX40 agonist ivuxolimab. The receptors originated from an adult with an advanced solid tumor such as melanoma, head and neck, liver or kidney cancer.

The V and J genes are TRBV7-3 and TRBJ2-5; no clear D gene. The CDR3 contains 13 residues. Germline values: CDR1 SGHTA, CDR2 FQGTGA. The V end was cut by 3 bases, the J end by 5 bases, with 10 bases between. The CDR3 loop reads CASSFYPDETQYF. The DNA for the CDR3 is TGTGCCAGCAGCTTCTACCCGGACGAGACCCAGTACTTC.

J is TRBJ1-4 and V is TRBV9, with D possibly matching TRBD1 (6 bases). Looked up from germline, CDR1 is SGDLS and CDR2 is YYNGEE. This CDR3 region has 15 residues. Between the trimmed V and J ends, which lost 3 bases and 2 bases, there was a span of 11 bases. This chain's CDR3 is CASSETGITNEKLFF. The CDR3, as DNA: TGTGCCAGCAGCGAGACAGGCATCACTAATGAAAAACTGTTTTTT.

This sequence joins TRBV7-2 and TRBJ2-1; D is unresolved. Germline V CDR1 and CDR2: SGHTA, FQGNSA. The CDR3 is 15 amino acids. V lost 3 bases and J 0 bases, leaving 9 bases between the germline ends. CDR3 sequence: CASSFTTSSYNEQFF. CDR3 coding DNA: TGTGCCAGCAGCTTTACTACGAGCTCCTACAATGAGCAGTTCTTC.

This clone appeared once. This chain connects TRBV27 to TRBJ2-7, with 7 bases that match TRBD2. J was trimmed by 3 bases and V by 3 bases; bases with no gene match: 5. There are 14 residues in the CDR3. CDR1 is MNHEY and CDR2 is SMNVEV in the germline V gene (reference sequence). CDR3 sequence reads: CASSFRGVGYEQYF. CDR3 nucleotides: TGTGCCAGCAGTTTTCGGGGGGTAGGCTACGAGCAGTACTTC.

This clone was observed a handful of times. CDR3 sequence: CASNGEGNQPQHF. The CDR3 DNA follows: TGTGCCAGCAACGGGGAAGGCAATCAGCCCCAGCATTTT. The V and J genes are TRBV2 and TRBJ1-5; D gene unclear. Germline lookup yields CDR1 SNHLY and CDR2 FYNNEI. Trimming cost V 7 bases and J 2 bases, with 9 bases left between them. There are 13 residues in the CDR3.

The chain joins TRBV9 to TRBJ2-1; no clear D gene. Between the trimmed V and J ends, which lost 0 bases and 6 bases, there was a span of 13 bases. The germline V gene encodes CDR1 SGDLS and CDR2 YYNGEE. The length of the CDR3 is 15 residues. The CDR3 here is CASSVVGSGVNEQFF. The CDR3 nucleotides are TGTGCCAGCAGCGTAGTAGGTTCCGGAGTCAATGAGCAGTTCTTC.

The CDR3 here is CASRQGRYEQYF. The DNA for the CDR3 is TGTGCCAGCAGACAGGGACGCTACGAGCAGTACTTC. The chain joins TRBV27 to TRBJ2-7; weak D call: TRBD1 (6 bases). This CDR3 is built from 12 residues. The V gene lost 6 bases and the J gene lost 3 bases, with 9 bases spanning the gap. Germline V gives CDR1 MNHEY, CDR2 SMNVEV (reference sequence).

The rearrangement uses TRBV27 and TRBJ1-1; weak D call: TRBD1 (5 bases). The germline V and J ends were trimmed by 6 bases and 3 bases, with 14 bases remaining between them. Germline-derived CDR1 and CDR2 are MNHEY and SMNVEV (reference sequence). The CDR3 sequence is 14 residues long. For the CDR3, the DNA is TGTGCCAGCAGCCCAGGGAGAATGCACACTGAAGCTTTCTTT. Translation gives CASSPGRMHTEAFF.

CDR3 DNA sequence: TGTGCCTGGAGTGAACTGCCGGGCGGGAATATAGATACGCAGTATTTT. It yields the protein CAWSELPGGNIDTQYF. This chain uses TRBV30 with TRBJ2-3; D might be TRBD2 (6 bases). V was clipped by 1 base and J by 5 bases, with 19 bases between them. The CDR3 has 16 amino acids. Germline values: CDR1 GTSNPN, CDR2 SVGIG (reference sequence). Full variable domain (missing parts from reference TRBV30 and TRBJ2-3): SQTIHQWPATLVQPVGSPLSLECTVEGTSNPNLYWYRQAAGRGLQLLFYSVGIGQISSEVPQNLSASRPQDRQFILSSKKLLLSDSGFYLCAWSELPGGNIDTQYFGPGTRLTVL.

This clone was detected a few times. The gene calls are TRBV7-9 and TRBJ2-7; D unclear. CDR1 and CDR2 from the germline V gene are SEHNR and FQNEAQ (reference sequence). The CDR3 runs 12 residues. The V gene lost 2 bases and the J gene lost 6 bases, with 8 bases spanning the gap. The CDR3 DNA reads TGTGCCAGCAGCTTATGGGCCACCGAGCAGTACTTC. Its translation is CASSLWATEQYF.

V usage is TRBV2 and J usage is TRBJ2-7; TRBD2 matches 7 bases. The CDR3 is made up of 11 amino acids. Germline assignment: CDR1 SNHLY and CDR2 FYNNEI. V gave up 4 bases and J gave up 9 bases; unmatched junction bases: 3. The CDR3 is CASSGTSVQYF. Written as DNA, the CDR3 is TGTGCCAGCAGTGGCACTAGCGTGCAGTACTTC.

V and J are TRBV5-4 and TRBJ2-3; 16 positions agree with TRBD2. Germline CDR1 and CDR2: SGHNT and YYREEE (reference sequence). CDR3 length: 18 amino acids. V shed 4 bases and J 4 bases; nucleotides not matched to a gene: 9. The CDR3 region is CASSSGTSGRAGADTQYF. The CDR3 DNA is TGTGCCAGCAGCAGCGGGACTAGCGGGAGGGCCGGGGCAGATACGCAGTATTTT.

This clone was found a few times. The CDR3 DNA sequence: TGCGCCAGCAGCCTGGGACAGGGGGCGGATCAGCCCCAGCATTTT. It codes for CASSLGQGADQPQHF. The chain recombines TRBV4-1 with TRBJ1-5; 12 bases line up with TRBD1. J was trimmed by 5 bases and V by 4 bases; bases with no gene match: 3. This CDR3 has 15 residues. Germline V gene data show CDR1 as MGHRA and CDR2 as YSYEKL.

The chain uses TRBV5-4 and TRBJ2-5; TRBD1 agrees at 10 bases. Germline CDR1 and CDR2: SGHNT and YYREEE (reference sequence). V shed 4 bases and J 2 bases; nucleotides not matched to a gene: 2. The CDR3 has 14 residues. The chain's CDR3 is CASSPDRGQETQYF. The CDR3 DNA reads as TGTGCCAGCAGCCCGGACAGGGGGCAAGAGACCCAGTACTTC.

This clone was found a few times. The chain recombines TRBV10-1 with TRBJ2-7; 11 nucleotides agree with TRBD2. Trimming removed 2 bases from V and 3 bases from J; junction bases left unmatched: 3. CDR1 and CDR2 (germline): WNHNN, SYGVQD (reference sequence). The CDR3 is made up of 15 amino acids. The CDR3 is CASSEVLAGGYEQYF. In DNA, the CDR3 is TGCGCCAGCAGTGAGGTGCTAGCGGGAGGCTACGAGCAGTACTTC.

As DNA, the CDR3 is TGTGCCAGCAGCGTAGCTAGTTCCTTCCGGAACACTGAAGCTTTCTTT. Translated: CASSVASSFRNTEAFF. The rearrangement joins TRBV9 to TRBJ1-1; D is undetermined. V lost 0 bases and J 1 base, leaving 13 bases between the germline ends. The CDR3 has 16 residues. CDR1 is SGDLS and CDR2 is YYNGEE in the germline V gene.

The chain uses TRBV5-6 and TRBJ2-5; TRBD1 aligns across 9 bases. The trim removed 6 bases at V and 5 bases at J, leaving 11 bases unmatched. The length of the CDR3 is 15 residues. The V gene's germline CDR1 is SGHDT and CDR2 YYEEEE. Here the CDR3 reads CASKPTGGGWETQYF. The CDR3 DNA reads as TGTGCCAGCAAGCCTACAGGGGGCGGGTGGGAGACCCAGTACTTC.

V usage is TRBV10-1 and J usage is TRBJ2-4, with D perhaps assigned TRBD1 or TRBD2 (6 bases each). V lost 9 bases and J 8 bases, leaving 14 bases between the germline ends. This CDR3 has 12 amino acids. Germline lookup yields CDR1 WNHNN and CDR2 SYGVQD (reference sequence). This CDR3 is CASRRGQDIQYF. DNA of the CDR3: TGCGCCAGTCGCCGGGGGCAGGACATTCAGTACTTC.

This clone has more than one count but fewer than ten. V gene TRBV4-1 combines with J gene TRBJ1-3; 9 nucleotides align to TRBD1. Germline CDR1 and CDR2: MGHRA and YSYEKL. The CDR3 has 16 amino acids. The junction had 6 bases not matched to a gene; V was cut back by 0 bases and J by 6 bases. Written as DNA, the CDR3 is TGCGCCAGCAGCCAAGAACGAACAGGGGGCGTAAACACCATATATTTT. This encodes CASSQERTGGVNTIYF.

The genes are TRBV10-2 and TRBJ2-2; 10 positions agree with TRBD2. The CDR3 covers 15 residues. V was clipped by 6 bases and J by 1 base; unmatched bases: 2. Germline-derived CDR1 and CDR2 are WSHSY and SAAADI. Here the CDR3 DNA reads TGCGCCAGCAGGCTAGCGGGGGTGAACACCGGGGAGCTGTTTTTT. This gives the protein CASRLAGVNTGELFF.

The gene calls are TRBV13 and TRBJ2-7, with TRBD2 matching 9 bases. CDR1 and CDR2 from the germline V gene are PRHDT and FYEKMQ (reference sequence). The CDR3 length is 17 residues. V gave up 5 bases and J gave up 5 bases; unmatched junction bases: 16. CDR3 nucleotides: TGTGCCAGCAGCCCGCTCCACGAGCTAGCGGGAAAGGACGAGCAGTACTTC. Encoded protein: CASSPLHELAGKDEQYF.